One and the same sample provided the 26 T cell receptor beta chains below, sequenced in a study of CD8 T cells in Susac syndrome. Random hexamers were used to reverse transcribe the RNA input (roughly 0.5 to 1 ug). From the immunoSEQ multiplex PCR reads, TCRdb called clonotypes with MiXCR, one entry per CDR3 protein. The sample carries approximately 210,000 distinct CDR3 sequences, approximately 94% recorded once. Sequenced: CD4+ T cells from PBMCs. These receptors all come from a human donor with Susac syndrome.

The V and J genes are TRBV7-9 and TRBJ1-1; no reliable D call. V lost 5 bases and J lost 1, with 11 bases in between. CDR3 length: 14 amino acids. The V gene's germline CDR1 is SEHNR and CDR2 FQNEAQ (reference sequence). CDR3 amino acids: CASSPDWENTEAFF. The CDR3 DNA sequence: TGTGCCAGCAGCCCTGATTGGGAGAACACTGAAGCTTTCTTT.

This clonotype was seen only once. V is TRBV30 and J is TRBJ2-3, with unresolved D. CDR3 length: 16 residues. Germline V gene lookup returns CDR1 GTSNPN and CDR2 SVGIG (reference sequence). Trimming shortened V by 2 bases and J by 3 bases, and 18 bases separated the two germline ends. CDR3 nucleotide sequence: TGTGCCTGGAGTATTGCAGCCGGACGCCCGACAGATACGCAGTATTTT. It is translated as CAWSIAAGRPTDTQYF.

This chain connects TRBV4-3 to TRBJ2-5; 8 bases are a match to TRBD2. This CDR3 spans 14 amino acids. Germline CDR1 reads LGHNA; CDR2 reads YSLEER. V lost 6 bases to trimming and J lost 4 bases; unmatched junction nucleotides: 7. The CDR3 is CASSTGLDGETQYF. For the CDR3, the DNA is TGCGCCAGCAGTACGGGACTAGACGGAGAGACCCAGTACTTC.

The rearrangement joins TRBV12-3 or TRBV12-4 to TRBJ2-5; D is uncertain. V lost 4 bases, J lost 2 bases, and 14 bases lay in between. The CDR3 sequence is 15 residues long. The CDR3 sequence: CASSYSPDSQETQYF. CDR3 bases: TGTGCCAGCAGTTATTCCCCGGATTCACAAGAGACCCAGTACTTC.

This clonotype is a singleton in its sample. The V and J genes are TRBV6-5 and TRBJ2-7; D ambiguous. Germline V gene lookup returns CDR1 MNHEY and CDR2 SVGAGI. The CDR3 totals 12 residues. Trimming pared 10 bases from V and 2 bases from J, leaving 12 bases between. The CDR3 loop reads CATSDGAYEQYF. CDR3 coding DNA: TGTGCCACCTCGGACGGTGCCTACGAGCAGTACTTC.

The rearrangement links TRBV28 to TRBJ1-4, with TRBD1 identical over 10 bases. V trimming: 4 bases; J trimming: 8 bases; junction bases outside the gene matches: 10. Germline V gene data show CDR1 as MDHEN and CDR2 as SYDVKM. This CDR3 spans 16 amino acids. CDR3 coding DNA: TGTGCCAGCAGTTCCGATCGGACAGGGGGAAGGGAAAAACTGTTTTTT. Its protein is CASSSDRTGGREKLFF.

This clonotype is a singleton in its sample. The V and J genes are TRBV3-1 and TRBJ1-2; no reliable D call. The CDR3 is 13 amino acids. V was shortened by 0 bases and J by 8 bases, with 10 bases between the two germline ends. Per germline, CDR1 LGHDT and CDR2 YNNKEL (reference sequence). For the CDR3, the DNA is TGTGCCAGCAGCCAAGATCGCGCGGGGGGCTACACCTTC. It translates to CASSQDRAGGYTF.

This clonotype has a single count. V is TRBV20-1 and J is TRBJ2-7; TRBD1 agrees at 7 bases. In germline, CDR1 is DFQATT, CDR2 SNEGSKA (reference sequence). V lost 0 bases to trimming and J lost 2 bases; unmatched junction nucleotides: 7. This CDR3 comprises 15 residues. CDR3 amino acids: CSARDGTAITYEQYF. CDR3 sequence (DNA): TGCAGTGCTAGAGACGGGACAGCGATTACCTACGAGCAGTACTTC.

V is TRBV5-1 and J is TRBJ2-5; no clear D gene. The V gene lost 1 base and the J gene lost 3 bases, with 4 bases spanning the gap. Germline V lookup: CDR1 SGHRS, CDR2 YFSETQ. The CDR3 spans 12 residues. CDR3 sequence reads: CASSLTEETQYF. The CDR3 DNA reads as TGCGCCAGCAGCTTGACAGAAGAGACCCAGTACTTC.

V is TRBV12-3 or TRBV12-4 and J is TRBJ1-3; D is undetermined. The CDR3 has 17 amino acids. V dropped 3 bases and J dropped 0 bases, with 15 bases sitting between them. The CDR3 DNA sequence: TGTGCCAGCAGTTTCCTCGTCGGACTGAGCTCTGGAAACACCATATATTTT. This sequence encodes CASSFLVGLSSGNTIYF.

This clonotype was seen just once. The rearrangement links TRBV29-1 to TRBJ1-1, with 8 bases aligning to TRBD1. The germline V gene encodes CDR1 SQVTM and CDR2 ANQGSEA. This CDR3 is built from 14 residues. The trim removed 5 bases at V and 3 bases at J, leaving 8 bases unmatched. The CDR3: CSVCVGQGYTEAFF. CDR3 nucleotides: TGCAGCGTTTGCGTCGGACAGGGATACACTGAAGCTTTCTTT.

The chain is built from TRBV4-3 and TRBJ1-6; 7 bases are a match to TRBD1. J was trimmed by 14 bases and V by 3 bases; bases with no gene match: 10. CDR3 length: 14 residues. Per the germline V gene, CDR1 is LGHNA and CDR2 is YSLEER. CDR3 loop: CASSQTGWGDTLHF. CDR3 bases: TGCGCCAGCAGCCAGACAGGGTGGGGGGACACCCTCCACTTT.

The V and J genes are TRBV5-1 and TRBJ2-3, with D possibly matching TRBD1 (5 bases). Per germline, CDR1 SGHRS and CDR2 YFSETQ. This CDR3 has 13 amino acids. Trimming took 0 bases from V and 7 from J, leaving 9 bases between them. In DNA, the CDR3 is TGCGCCAGCAGCTTGGTAGGGGAAAATACGCAGTATTTT. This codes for CASSLVGENTQYF.

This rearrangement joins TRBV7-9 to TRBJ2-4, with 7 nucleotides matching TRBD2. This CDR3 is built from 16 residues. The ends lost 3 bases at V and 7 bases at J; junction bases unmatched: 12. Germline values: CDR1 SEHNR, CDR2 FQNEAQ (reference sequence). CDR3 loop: CASSFPLGRPYNIQYF. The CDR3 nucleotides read TGTGCCAGCAGCTTCCCCCTCGGGAGGCCGTATAACATTCAGTACTTC.

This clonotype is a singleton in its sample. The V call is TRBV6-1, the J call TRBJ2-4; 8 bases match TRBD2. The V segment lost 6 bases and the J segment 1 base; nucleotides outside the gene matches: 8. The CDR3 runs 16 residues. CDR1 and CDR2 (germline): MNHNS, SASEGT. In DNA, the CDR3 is TGTGCCAGCAGCCGACGGGGGGGGAAGGCCAAAAACATTCAGTACTTC. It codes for CASSRRGGKAKNIQYF.

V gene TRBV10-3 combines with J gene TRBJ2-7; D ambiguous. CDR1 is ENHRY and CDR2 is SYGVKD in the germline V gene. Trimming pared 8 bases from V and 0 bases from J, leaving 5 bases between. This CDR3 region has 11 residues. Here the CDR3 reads CAIGYSYEQYF. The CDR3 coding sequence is TGTGCCATCGGCTACTCCTACGAGCAGTACTTC.

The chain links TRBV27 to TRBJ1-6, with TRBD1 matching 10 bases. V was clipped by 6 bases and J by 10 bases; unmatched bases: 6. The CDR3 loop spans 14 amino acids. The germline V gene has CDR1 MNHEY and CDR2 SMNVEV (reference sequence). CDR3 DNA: TGTGCCAGCAGATCCGGGACAGGGGCCTCACCCCTCCACTTT. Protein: CASRSGTGASPLHF.

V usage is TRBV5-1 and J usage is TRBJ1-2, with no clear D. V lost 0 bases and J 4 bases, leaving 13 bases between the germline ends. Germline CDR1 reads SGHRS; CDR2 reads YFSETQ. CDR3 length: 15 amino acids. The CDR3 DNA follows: TGCGCCAGCAGCTTGGGGGAGCGAGGGTTCTATGGCTACACCTTC. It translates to CASSLGERGFYGYTF.

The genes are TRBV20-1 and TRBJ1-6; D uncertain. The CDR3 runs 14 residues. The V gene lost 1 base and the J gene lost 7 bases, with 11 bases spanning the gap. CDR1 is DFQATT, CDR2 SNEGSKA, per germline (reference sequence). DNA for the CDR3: TGCAGTGCTAGAGGGGAGGGAGGGAATTCACCCCTCCACTTT. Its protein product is CSARGEGGNSPLHF.

The CDR3, as DNA: TGTGCCAGTAGCCCCCCCACAGCAGACAATTCACCCCTCCACTTT. Amino acids: CASSPPTADNSPLHF. The chain recombines TRBV19 with TRBJ1-6, with D unclear. CDR3 length equals 15 residues. The germline V gene has CDR1 LNHDA and CDR2 SQIVND (reference sequence). The germline V and J ends were trimmed by 6 bases and 7 bases, with 16 bases remaining between them. Supplemented by reference TRBV19 and TRBJ1-6, the full variable domain reads DGGITQSPKYLFRKEGQNVTLSCEQNLNHDAMYWYRQDPGQGLRLIYYSQIVNDFQKGDIAEGYSVSREKKESFPLTVTSAQKNPTAFYLCASSPPTADNSPLHFGNGTRLTVT.

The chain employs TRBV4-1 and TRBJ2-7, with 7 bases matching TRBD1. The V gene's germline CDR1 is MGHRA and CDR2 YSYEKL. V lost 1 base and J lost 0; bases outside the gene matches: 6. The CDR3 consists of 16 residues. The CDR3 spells CASSQVSGDSSYEQYF. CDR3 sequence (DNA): TGCGCCAGCAGCCAAGTATCCGGGGACAGCTCCTACGAGCAGTACTTC.

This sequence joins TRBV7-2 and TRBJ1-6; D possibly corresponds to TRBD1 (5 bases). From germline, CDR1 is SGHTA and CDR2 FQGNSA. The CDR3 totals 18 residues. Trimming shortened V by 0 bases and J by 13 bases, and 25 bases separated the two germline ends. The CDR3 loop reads CASSLAVGLEGPLLPLHF. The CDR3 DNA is TGTGCCAGCAGCTTAGCGGTCGGCTTGGAGGGACCCTTATTGCCCCTCCACTTT.

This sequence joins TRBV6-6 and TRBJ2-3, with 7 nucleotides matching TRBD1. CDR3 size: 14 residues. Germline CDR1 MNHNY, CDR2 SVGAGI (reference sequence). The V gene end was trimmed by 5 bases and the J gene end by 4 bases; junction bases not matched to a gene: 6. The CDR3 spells CASSSGQVADTQYF. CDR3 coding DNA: TGTGCCAGCAGTAGCGGACAGGTCGCAGATACGCAGTATTTT.

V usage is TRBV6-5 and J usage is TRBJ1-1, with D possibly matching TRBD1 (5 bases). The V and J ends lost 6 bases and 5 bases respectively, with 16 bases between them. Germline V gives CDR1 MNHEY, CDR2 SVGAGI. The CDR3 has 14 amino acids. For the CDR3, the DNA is TGTGCCAGCAGCCGCGGTGGTGCAGGGACTGAAGCTTTCTTT. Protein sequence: CASSRGGAGTEAFF.

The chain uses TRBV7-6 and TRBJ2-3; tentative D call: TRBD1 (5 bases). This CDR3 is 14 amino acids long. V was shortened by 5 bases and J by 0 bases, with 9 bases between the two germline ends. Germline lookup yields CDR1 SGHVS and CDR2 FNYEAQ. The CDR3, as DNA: TGTGCCAGCAGCACGACAGCTAGCACAGATACGCAGTATTTT. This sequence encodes CASSTTASTDTQYF.

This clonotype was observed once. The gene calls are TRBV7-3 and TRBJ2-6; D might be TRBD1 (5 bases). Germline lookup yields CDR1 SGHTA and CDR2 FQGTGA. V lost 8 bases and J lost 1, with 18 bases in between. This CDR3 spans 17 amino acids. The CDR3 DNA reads TGTGCCAGCCGCCCCCCGACAGCCGAATCTGGGGCCAACGTCCTGACTTTC. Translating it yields CASRPPTAESGANVLTF.